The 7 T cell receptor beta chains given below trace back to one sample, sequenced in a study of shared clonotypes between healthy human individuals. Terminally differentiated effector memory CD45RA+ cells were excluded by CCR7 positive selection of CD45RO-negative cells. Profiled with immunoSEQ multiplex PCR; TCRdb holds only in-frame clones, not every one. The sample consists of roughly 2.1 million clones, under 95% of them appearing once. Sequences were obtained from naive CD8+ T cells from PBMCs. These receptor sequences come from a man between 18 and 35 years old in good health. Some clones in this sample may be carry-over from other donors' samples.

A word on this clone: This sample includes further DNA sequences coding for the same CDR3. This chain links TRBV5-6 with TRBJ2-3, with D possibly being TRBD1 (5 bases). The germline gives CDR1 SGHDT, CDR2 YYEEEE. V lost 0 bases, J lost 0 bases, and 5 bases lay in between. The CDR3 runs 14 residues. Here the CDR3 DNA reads TGTGCCAGCAGCTTGGGACAGAGCACAGATACGCAGTATTTT. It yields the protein CASSLGQSTDTQYF. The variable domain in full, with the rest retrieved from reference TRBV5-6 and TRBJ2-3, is DAGVTQSPTHLIKTRGQQVTLRCSPKSGHDTVSWYQQALGQGPQFIFQYYEEEERQRGNFPDRFSGHQFPNYSSELNVNALLLGDSALYLCASSLGQSTDTQYFGPGTRLTVL.

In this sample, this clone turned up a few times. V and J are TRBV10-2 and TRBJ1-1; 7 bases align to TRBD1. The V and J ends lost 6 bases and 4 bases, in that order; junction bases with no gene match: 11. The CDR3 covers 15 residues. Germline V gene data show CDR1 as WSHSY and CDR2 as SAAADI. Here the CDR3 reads CASRETGPWGTEAFF. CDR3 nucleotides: TGCGCCAGCAGGGAGACAGGGCCCTGGGGCACTGAAGCTTTCTTT.

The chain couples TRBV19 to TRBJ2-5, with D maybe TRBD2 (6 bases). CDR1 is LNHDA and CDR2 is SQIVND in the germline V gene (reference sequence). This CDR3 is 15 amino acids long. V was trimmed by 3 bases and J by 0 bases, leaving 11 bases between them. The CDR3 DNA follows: TGTGCCAGTAGTATTTTGGGGGGTGACCAAGAGACCCAGTACTTC. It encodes CASSILGGDQETQYF. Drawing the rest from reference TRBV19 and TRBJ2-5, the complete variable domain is DGGITQSPKYLFRKEGQNVTLSCEQNLNHDAMYWYRQDPGQGLRLIYYSQIVNDFQKGDIAEGYSVSREKKESFPLTVTSAQKNPTAFYLCASSILGGDQETQYFGPGTRLLVL.

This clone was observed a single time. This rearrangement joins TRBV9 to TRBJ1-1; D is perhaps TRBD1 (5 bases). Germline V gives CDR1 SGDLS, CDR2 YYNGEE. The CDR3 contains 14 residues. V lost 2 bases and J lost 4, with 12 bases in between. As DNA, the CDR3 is TGTGCCAGCAGCGTTTCCAGGGATTCCACTGAAGCTTTCTTT. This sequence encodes CASSVSRDSTEAFF. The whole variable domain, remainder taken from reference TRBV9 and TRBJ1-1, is DSGVTQTPKHLITATGQRVTLRCSPRSGDLSVYWYQQSLDQGLQFLIQYYNGEERAKGNILERFSAQQFPDLHSELNLSSLELGDSALYFCASSVSRDSTEAFFGQGTRLTVV.

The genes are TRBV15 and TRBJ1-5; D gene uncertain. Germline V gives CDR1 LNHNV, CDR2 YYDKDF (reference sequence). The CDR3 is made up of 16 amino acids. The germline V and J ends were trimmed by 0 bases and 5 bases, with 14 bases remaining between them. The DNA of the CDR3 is TGTGCCACCAGCAGAGATCGGGAGCCAAGCGATCAGCCCCAGCATTTT. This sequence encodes CATSRDREPSDQPQHF.

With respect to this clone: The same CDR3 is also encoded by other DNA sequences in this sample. The CDR3: CASSFGGISYEQYF. CDR3 sequence (DNA): TGCGCCAGCAGCTTTGGGGGGATCTCCTACGAGCAGTACTTC. This chain uses TRBV5-1 with TRBJ2-7, with a weak D call TRBD2 (6 bases). Germline V gene data show CDR1 as SGHRS and CDR2 as YFSETQ. The V gene lost 2 bases and the J gene lost 0 bases, with 9 bases spanning the gap. This CDR3 comprises 14 residues.

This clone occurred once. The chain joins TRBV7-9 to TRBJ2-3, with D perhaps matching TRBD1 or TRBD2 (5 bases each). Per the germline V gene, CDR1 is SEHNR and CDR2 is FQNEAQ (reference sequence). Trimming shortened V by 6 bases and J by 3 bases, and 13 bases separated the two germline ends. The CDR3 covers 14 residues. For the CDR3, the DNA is TGTGCCAGCAGGCCCGGGGCGCTGACAGATACGCAGTATTTT. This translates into CASRPGALTDTQYF.